This T cell receptor (beta chain) came from a study of blood T cell repertoires in COVID-19. Study-level background: Researchers got acute and convalescent COVID-19 samples from the United States, Italy and Spain.

Deletions cut 6 bases from V and 2 bases from J, with 13 bases between. From germline, CDR1 is MDHEN and CDR2 SYDVKM. The CDR3 spans 14 residues. Per the authors' pipeline: Nucleated cell counts were estimated from reference gene primer amplification. Clones were read by immunoSEQ multiplex PCR, and TCRdb kept only the in-frame ones, dropping some. V and J calls and clone size are those listed in that table; D and trimming were worked out from the DNA. The top ten clones hold approximately 7% of a sample with over 100,000 clones, over 75% of them seen once. The chain employs TRBV28 and TRBJ1-2, with D maybe TRBD1 (6 bases). The receptor's source is a woman aged 50 to 60 with acute or convalescent COVID-19. Specimen: peripheral blood. The CDR3 protein is CASSTTGRNYGYTF. In nucleotides, the CDR3 is TGTGCCAGCAGCACCACAGGGCGCAACTATGGCTACACCTTC.